A selection of T cell receptor beta chains follows, all from one sample in a study of blood T cell repertoires in COVID-19. The assay was immunoSEQ multiplex PCR, and TCRdb's table has in-frame clones only and misses some. The sample comprises hundreds of thousands of clones, approximately 87% of which are singletons, and about 2.2% rests with the top ten. The material sequenced was peripheral blood. The origin of the receptors is a woman aged 50 to 60 with acute or convalescent COVID-19. Both conserved end residues are part of each CDR3. A D gene is named only where the DNA matches it firmly. Where a row states a size, it is once, few, many or the class of an expanded clone; other rows omit it.

j_call d_call clone_size v_call cdr3_aa cdr3_nt
TRBJ2-7 TRBD2 NA TRBV30 CAWRPTGTSSPYEQYF TGTGCCTGGAGACCAACAGGGACTAGCTCTCCCTACGAGCAGTACTTC
TRBJ2-7 TRBD2 NA TRBV7-8 CASSLGGLAGGTYEQYF TGTGCCAGCAGCTTAGGGGGACTAGCGGGGGGAACCTACGAGCAGTACTTC
TRBJ1-2 TRBD1 NA TRBV5-4 CASSLSGDRAYGYTF TGTGCCAGCAGCTTAAGTGGGGACAGGGCCTATGGCTACACCTTC
TRBJ2-1 TRBD2 NA TRBV2 CASSWGTSGRSGRNEQFF TGTGCCAGCAGTTGGGGAACTAGCGGGAGGAGTGGTCGCAATGAGCAGTTCTTC
TRBJ2-7 NA once TRBV18 CASSTISGVGDEQYF TGTGCCAGCTCGACTATTTCAGGGGTAGGGGACGAGCAGTACTTC
TRBJ2-1 NA NA TRBV3-1/TRBV3-2 CASSLARGPVEQFF TGTGCCAGCAGCCTCGCGCGGGGGCCCGTTGAGCAGTTCTTC
TRBJ1-2 TRBD1 NA TRBV29-1 CSGTGENYGYTF TGTAGTGGGACAGGGGAAAACTATGGCTACACCTTC
TRBJ2-1 NA NA TRBV10-1 CAPRTLSYNEQFF TGCGCCCCAAGGACACTTTCCTACAATGAGCAGTTCTTC
TRBJ2-7 NA NA TRBV30 CAWSWQTEKQYF TGTGCCTGGAGCTGGCAGACAGAGAAACAGTACTTC
TRBJ1-4 NA NA TRBV9 CASSAEGEKLFF TGTGCCAGCAGCGCCGAGGGTGAAAAACTGTTTTTT
TRBJ2-4 NA NA TRBV30 CAWNLGLQNIQYF TGTGCCTGGAACCTGGGACTCCAAAACATTCAGTACTTC
TRBJ2-5 TRBD2 NA TRBV13 CASSLRGAGGQETQYF TGTGCCAGCAGCCTCCGAGGAGCGGGGGGACAAGAGACCCAGTACTTC
TRBJ2-5 TRBD1 NA TRBV24-1 CATSDLNRGEETQYF TGTGCCACCAGTGACCTAAACAGGGGTGAGGAGACCCAGTACTTC
TRBJ1-5 NA NA TRBV30 CAWEKAGARTQHF TGTGCCTGGGAAAAGGCAGGGGCGAGGACCCAGCATTTT
TRBJ1-1 NA NA TRBV7-9 CASSFGAVNTEAFF TGTGCCAGCAGCTTTGGGGCCGTTAACACTGAAGCTTTCTTT
TRBJ2-7 TRBD1 NA TRBV7-6 CASSPRDRDEQYF TGTGCCAGCAGCCCTCGGGACAGGGACGAGCAGTACTTC
TRBJ1-1 TRBD1 NA TRBV6-5 CASSQQGGDTEAFF TGTGCCAGCAGTCAACAGGGGGGGGACACTGAAGCTTTCTTT
TRBJ2-5 TRBD1 few TRBV5-1 CASSPGQPEETQYF TGCGCCAGCAGCCCGGGACAGCCCGAAGAGACCCAGTACTTC
TRBJ2-7 TRBD1 NA TRBV4-1 CASSLPWTGIPYEQYF TGCGCCAGCAGCCTCCCTTGGACAGGGATACCCTACGAGCAGTACTTC
TRBJ2-4 NA NA TRBV18 CASSANGRVLAKNIQYF TGTGCCAGCTCAGCTAATGGGCGGGTTTTAGCCAAAAACATTCAGTACTTC
TRBJ1-2 NA NA TRBV28 CASSLNPKTQGGYTF TGTGCCAGCAGTTTAAACCCTAAGACACAGGGCGGCTACACCTTC
TRBJ1-1 TRBD1 NA TRBV3-1/TRBV3-2 CASSLQGDEAFF TGTGCCAGCAGCCTACAGGGGGATGAAGCTTTCTTT
TRBJ2-3 TRBD2 NA TRBV11-3 CASSVQAGGLTDTQYF TGTGCCAGCAGCGTTCAAGCGGGGGGGCTGACAGATACGCAGTATTTT
TRBJ2-7 NA NA TRBV7-8 CASSLVSGRGSYEQYF TGTGCCAGCAGCTTAGTTTCAGGGCGGGGCTCCTACGAGCAGTACTTC
TRBJ2-7 TRBD2 NA TRBV7-2 CASSLVGSGGLYEQYF TGTGCCAGCAGCTTAGTGGGTAGCGGGGGTCTCTACGAGCAGTACTTC
TRBJ1-1 TRBD1 NA TRBV6-5 CASSPRDRGLIAAFF TGTGCCAGCAGTCCGAGGGACAGGGGCTTAATAGCGGCTTTCTTT
TRBJ1-2 TRBD1 NA TRBV6-2/TRBV6-3 CASSYFTGGAGGYTF TGTGCCAGCAGTTACTTTACAGGGGGCGCCGGTGGCTACACCTTC
TRBJ1-1 NA NA TRBV7-2 CASRLQGDTEAFF TGTGCCAGCCGTCTTCAGGGTGACACTGAAGCTTTCTTT
TRBJ1-4 NA once TRBV19 CASSTVGGVNEKLFF TGTGCCAGTAGTACTGTGGGGGGTGTAAATGAAAAACTGTTTTTT
TRBJ1-5 TRBD1 NA TRBV7-6 CASSPGTGERQPQHF TGTGCCAGCAGCCCGGGGACAGGGGAACGTCAGCCCCAGCATTTT
TRBJ2-6 NA few TRBV5-1 CASSSGPSRASGANVLTF TGCGCCAGCAGCTCCGGTCCGTCGCGAGCATCTGGGGCCAACGTCCTGACTTTC
TRBJ1-2 NA NA TRBV9 CASSAQSGISAGYTF TGTGCCAGCAGCGCTCAATCGGGTATTTCCGCTGGCTACACCTTC